One and the same sample provided the 27 T cell receptor beta chains below, sequenced in a study of T cell responses to AZD1222 COVID-19 vaccine (dated by TCRdb to the early 2020s). The time point tag for this specimen amounts to: baseline before first vaccination. The library was made by the immunoSEQ multiplex PCR assay. The table was pulled from immuneACCESS by TCRdb, which kept in-frame rearrangements only. Such tables lose some clones; where checked, under half of the loss comes from unresolved V genes, and the rest has no known cause. Recorded for this sample are approximately 120,000 clones; about 89% of them occurred a single time. The ten largest make up about 10% of the sample. The specimen was peripheral blood, collected on day 0 of AZD1222 vaccination. These receptors were obtained from an adult in good health.

CDR3 sequence reads: CASSPRGGKLFF. CDR3 nucleotides: TGTGCCAGCAGCCCCAGGGGAGGAAAACTGTTTTTT. The chain carries TRBV5-4 and TRBJ1-4, with TRBD1 as a possible D gene (6 bases). There are 12 residues in the CDR3. Germline V gene sequence: CDR1 SGHNT, CDR2 YYREEE (reference sequence). V was pared by 4 bases and J by 10 bases, with 11 bases between.

The rearrangement links TRBV18 to TRBJ2-1, with 7 nucleotides matching TRBD1. V shed 4 bases, J shed 2 bases, and the junction held 8 bases outside the gene matches. Germline V gives CDR1 KGHSH, CDR2 LQKENI. The CDR3 is made up of 16 amino acids. The CDR3 loop reads CASSRIPTGTYNEQFF. As DNA, the CDR3 is TGTGCCAGCTCACGGATCCCGACAGGGACCTACAATGAGCAGTTCTTC. Combining the CDR3 with reference TRBV18 and TRBJ2-1 gives the whole variable domain NAGVMQNPRHLVRRRGQEARLRCSPMKGHSHVYWYRQLPEEGLKFMVYLQKENIIDESGMPKERFSAEFPKEGPSILRIQQVVRGDSAAYFCASSRIPTGTYNEQFFGPGTRLTVL.

The gene calls are TRBV7-3 and TRBJ2-5; TRBD2 agrees at 10 bases. The germline gives CDR1 SGHTA, CDR2 FQGTGA. The CDR3 spans 15 residues. V lost 5 bases to trimming and J lost 7 bases; unmatched junction nucleotides: 10. CDR3 in amino acids: CASSPVAGGDGTQYF. The DNA of the CDR3 is TGTGCCAGCAGCCCGGTAGCGGGGGGAGACGGGACCCAGTACTTC.

V and J are TRBV30 and TRBJ2-1; no clear D gene. V was clipped by 1 base and J by 7 bases, with 11 bases between them. CDR1 is GTSNPN and CDR2 is SVGIG in the germline V gene (reference sequence). The CDR3 is made up of 13 amino acids. CDR3 residues: CAWSEDIENEQFF. The CDR3 DNA reads as TGTGCCTGGAGTGAAGACATTGAGAATGAGCAGTTCTTC.

This sequence joins TRBV19 and TRBJ1-1; the D is unclear. Trimming removed 2 bases at V and 6 bases at J, with 10 bases between. The germline CDR1 and CDR2 sequences are LNHDA and SQIVND (reference sequence). The CDR3 is 13 residues long. The DNA for the CDR3 is TGTGCCAGTAGTATATTGGATGGGGCTGAAGCTTTCTTT. Its protein is CASSILDGAEAFF.

The rearrangement links TRBV6-6 to TRBJ2-2; D unclear. V was pared by 0 bases and J by 0 bases, with 5 bases between. The CDR3 runs 15 residues. Per the germline V gene, CDR1 is MNHNY and CDR2 is SVGAGI (reference sequence). The CDR3 DNA follows: TGTGCCAGCAGTTACTCGTTAGCGAACACCGGGGAGCTGTTTTTT. Translated: CASSYSLANTGELFF.

CDR3 region: CASSPSGANTEAFF. As DNA, the CDR3 is TGTGCCAGCAGCCCATCCGGGGCGAACACTGAAGCTTTCTTT. The chain joins TRBV7-3 to TRBJ1-1; tentative D call: TRBD1 (5 bases). V lost 5 bases, J lost 1 base, and 11 bases lay in between. The CDR3 loop spans 14 amino acids. Germline V lookup: CDR1 SGHTA, CDR2 FQGTGA.

This chain connects TRBV24-1 to TRBJ2-1; 9 bases align to TRBD2. The CDR3 consists of 15 residues. The germline gives CDR1 KGHDR, CDR2 SFDVKD. Unmatched junction bases numbered 1, after V lost 2 bases and J lost 3 bases. DNA of the CDR3: TGTGCCACCAGTGATTCTAGCGGGGTCTACAATGAGCAGTTCTTC. The encoded protein is CATSDSSGVYNEQFF.

The chain has TRBV2 and TRBJ2-2, with D perhaps matching TRBD1 (6 bases). The germline V and J ends were trimmed by 7 bases and 0 bases, with 12 bases remaining between them. CDR1 is SNHLY, CDR2 FYNNEI, per germline. The CDR3 is 15 amino acids. Here the CDR3 reads CASISGGSNTGELFF. CDR3 bases: TGTGCCAGCATTTCTGGGGGCTCGAACACCGGGGAGCTGTTTTTT.

DNA of the CDR3: TGCGCCAGCAGCTTTCGGCCGGGAGGGTCCTACGAGCAGTACTTC. Protein product: CASSFRPGGSYEQYF. This sequence joins TRBV5-1 and TRBJ2-7, with 8 nucleotides matching TRBD2. CDR3 length equals 15 residues. The germline gives CDR1 SGHRS, CDR2 YFSETQ. V was pared by 2 bases and J by 1 base, with 5 bases of the junction left unmatched.

The genes are TRBV5-1 and TRBJ1-2, with TRBD1 as a possible D gene (5 bases). V lost 3 bases to trimming and J lost 2 bases, with 14 bases between them. Germline CDR1 and CDR2: SGHRS and YFSETQ. This CDR3 has 15 amino acids. CDR3 amino acids: CASSSTPGANYGYTF. Written as DNA, the CDR3 is TGCGCCAGCAGCTCGACCCCCGGGGCAAACTATGGCTACACCTTC.

CDR3 sequence reads: CASSPTYAKNIQYF. In DNA, the CDR3 is TGTGCCAGCTCCCCAACCTACGCCAAAAACATTCAGTACTTC. The chain uses TRBV6-5 and TRBJ2-4, with D unresolved. The germline V and J ends were trimmed by 8 bases and 1 base, with 12 bases remaining between them. Germline assignment: CDR1 MNHEY and CDR2 SVGAGI. This CDR3 is 14 amino acids long.

V and J are TRBV9 and TRBJ2-7; the D gene could be TRBD1 or TRBD2 (5 bases each). This CDR3 has 14 residues. Trimming stripped 4 bases from V and 6 bases from J, with 17 bases between. In germline, CDR1 is SGDLS, CDR2 YYNGEE. This CDR3 is CASSPTAGGGEQYF. The CDR3 nucleotides are TGTGCCAGCAGCCCTACTGCGGGTGGGGGCGAGCAGTACTTC.

The CDR3 here is CASSWAGVQETQYF. Written as DNA, the CDR3 is TGCGCCAGCAGCTGGGCGGGAGTACAAGAGACCCAGTACTTC. This chain links TRBV5-1 with TRBJ2-5; 7 bases are shared with TRBD2. J gave up 2 bases and V 3 bases, and 4 bases lay outside the gene matches. Per germline, CDR1 SGHRS and CDR2 YFSETQ. The CDR3 is made up of 14 amino acids.

This rearrangement joins TRBV9 to TRBJ1-2; possibly TRBD1 for D (5 bases). The CDR3 has 15 residues. Germline values: CDR1 SGDLS, CDR2 YYNGEE. The germline V and J ends were trimmed by 0 bases and 4 bases, with 13 bases remaining between them. The CDR3 region is CASSVEGAGGYGYTF. For the CDR3, the DNA is TGTGCCAGCAGCGTAGAAGGGGCCGGGGGCTATGGCTACACCTTC.

This sequence joins TRBV15 and TRBJ2-7; TRBD1 might be the D (6 bases). In germline, CDR1 is LNHNV, CDR2 YYDKDF (reference sequence). V shed 1 base and J shed 10 bases, with 8 bases lying between them. The CDR3 runs to 11 residues. CDR3 nucleotide sequence: TGTGCCACCAGCAGAGGGGGGCCTCAGTACTTC. Its translation: CATSRGGPQYF.

The genes are TRBV6-1 and TRBJ1-2, with D tentatively TRBD1 (5 bases). From germline, CDR1 is MNHNS and CDR2 SASEGT. CDR3 length equals 15 residues. The V gene lost 2 bases and the J gene lost 8 bases, with 18 bases spanning the gap. The CDR3 DNA sequence: TGTGCCAGCAGTGAATTGGGCCGGGCGGGGGGAGGCTACACCTTC. It translates to CASSELGRAGGGYTF.

The chain is built from TRBV15 and TRBJ2-5, with a weak D call TRBD2 (6 bases). The germline V gene has CDR1 LNHNV and CDR2 YYDKDF (reference sequence). Trimming stripped 5 bases from V and 1 base from J, with 14 bases between. The CDR3 contains 15 residues. The CDR3 DNA follows: TGTGCCACCAGCTACCAGTGGGGGGTCCAAGAGACCCAGTACTTC. Its protein product is CATSYQWGVQETQYF.

The chain is built from TRBV29-1 and TRBJ2-5, with 7 bases that match TRBD2. J was trimmed by 5 bases and V by 6 bases; bases with no gene match: 6. This CDR3 has 12 residues. CDR1 is SQVTM, CDR2 ANQGSEA, per germline. CDR3 sequence (DNA): TGCAGCGTCCTACTAGCGTATGAGACCCAGTACTTC. Translating gives CSVLLAYETQYF.

This clone was counted a single time. The rearrangement uses TRBV2 and TRBJ2-7; no clear D. The CDR3 is 12 amino acids. Germline V gives CDR1 SNHLY, CDR2 FYNNEI. The V end lost 8 bases, the J end lost 3 bases, and 11 bases lay between the germline ends. Written as DNA, the CDR3 is TGTGCCAGCGGGGTAGATTACTACGAGCAGTACTTC. It encodes CASGVDYYEQYF.

This chain uses TRBV20-1 with TRBJ2-7; 7 nucleotides align to TRBD1. Germline-derived CDR1 and CDR2 are DFQATT and SNEGSKA (reference sequence). The CDR3 sequence is 13 residues long. V dropped 3 bases and J dropped 5; count of bases not matched to a gene: 7. The CDR3 DNA follows: TGCAGTGCTAGTAAGGGGGCGGAGGACGAGCAGTACTTC. Protein sequence: CSASKGAEDEQYF.

This clone has just a few counts. V is TRBV7-2 and J is TRBJ1-2; D is possibly TRBD1 (5 bases). The germline V gene has CDR1 SGHTA and CDR2 FQGNSA. The CDR3 sequence is 15 residues long. V was clipped by 1 base and J by 0 bases, with 9 bases between them. CDR3 sequence reads: CASSLGTPSNYGYTF. The CDR3 DNA is TGTGCCAGCAGCTTAGGGACACCCTCTAACTATGGCTACACCTTC.

The chain recombines TRBV9 with TRBJ2-3; D unclear. This CDR3 is built from 13 residues. CDR1 is SGDLS and CDR2 is YYNGEE in the germline V gene. Trimming left V 4 bases short and J 2 bases short, with 8 bases between. The CDR3 is CASSSGSTDTQYF. Written as DNA, the CDR3 is TGTGCCAGCAGCTCCGGGTCCACAGATACGCAGTATTTT.

This chain connects TRBV27 to TRBJ1-2; D possibly corresponds to TRBD1 (5 bases). The CDR3 is made up of 17 amino acids. From germline, CDR1 is MNHEY and CDR2 SMNVEV (reference sequence). The V and J ends lost 6 bases and 4 bases respectively, with 24 bases between them. This chain's CDR3 is CASSLSIGGVQAYGYTF. Written as DNA, the CDR3 is TGTGCCAGCAGCCTAAGTATCGGGGGGGTTCAAGCCTATGGCTACACCTTC.

This chain joins TRBV5-4 and TRBJ1-3; possible D gene TRBD1, 6 bases. The V gene's germline CDR1 is SGHNT and CDR2 YYREEE (reference sequence). V was pared by 3 bases and J by 4 bases, with 17 bases between. This CDR3 has 16 amino acids. CDR3 protein: CASSSGGPMRGNTIYF. The CDR3 region has the DNA TGTGCCAGCAGCTCTGGGGGCCCCATGAGAGGAAACACCATATATTTT.

The CDR3 DNA sequence: TGTGCCAGCAGCCGGCGTGGCAGGGCCTACGAGCAGTACTTC. Its protein is CASSRRGRAYEQYF. The chain couples TRBV6-5 to TRBJ2-7, with a tentative D call TRBD1 (5 bases). Germline V gives CDR1 MNHEY, CDR2 SVGAGI. V was cut by 6 bases and J by 2 bases, with 14 bases left in between. The CDR3 has 14 amino acids.

This clone was seen repeatedly, ten times or more. The genes are TRBV7-9 and TRBJ1-1; D gene uncertain. The length of the CDR3 is 15 residues. CDR1 is SEHNR and CDR2 is FQNEAQ in the germline V gene (reference sequence). Trimming removed 2 bases from V and 3 bases from J, with 13 bases in between. The CDR3 sequence is CASSLRWREDTEAFF. In DNA form, the CDR3 reads TGTGCCAGCAGCTTACGTTGGAGGGAGGACACTGAAGCTTTCTTT.